The next 8 T cell receptor beta chains were all read from a single sample in a study of cytotoxic CD8 clonotypes in ibrutinib-treated CLL. Data came from immunoSEQ multiplex PCR; TCRdb stores just in-frame clones and leaves some out. The table shows some 63,000 clones, with around nine tenths occurring only once. This specimen was PBMCs, taken after 12 months of ibrutinib treatment. The origin of the receptors is a human donor with chronic lymphocytic leukemia.

In the case of this clone: Other DNA sequences in the same sample also yield this CDR3. The chain has TRBV18 and TRBJ1-1; D is undetermined. The CDR3 is made up of 13 amino acids. V was trimmed by 1 base and J by 1 base, leaving 4 bases between them. Germline lookup yields CDR1 KGHSH and CDR2 LQKENI. As DNA, the CDR3 is TGTGCCAGCTCACCACAGGGGAACACTGAAGCTTTCTTT. Protein: CASSPQGNTEAFF.

The chain uses TRBV6-1 and TRBJ2-1, with TRBD2 identical over 12 bases. V was pared by 1 base and J by 8 bases, with 9 bases of the junction left unmatched. CDR1 MNHNS and CDR2 SASEGT come from the germline V gene. The CDR3 loop spans 17 amino acids. The CDR3 loop is CASSEGTSGVSGDEQFF. The CDR3, as DNA: TGTGCCAGCAGTGAAGGGACTAGCGGGGTATCCGGGGATGAGCAGTTCTTC.

This sequence joins TRBV7-6 and TRBJ2-7; D ambiguous. V lost 1 base, J lost 4 bases, and 8 bases lay in between. This CDR3 spans 13 amino acids. Germline-derived CDR1 and CDR2 are SGHVS and FNYEAQ. The CDR3 nucleotides read TGTGCCAGCAGCTTAGATAGTGGGTACGAGCAGTACTTC. Translated: CASSLDSGYEQYF.

V and J are TRBV6-5 and TRBJ1-1; no definite D call. V was trimmed by 5 bases and J by 11 bases, leaving 21 bases between them. CDR1 is MNHEY, CDR2 SVGAGI, per germline. CDR3 length: 14 residues. For the CDR3, the DNA is TGTGCCAGCAGTCGTCGTCTTGTCACCGACCGGGCTTTCTTT. Residues: CASSRRLVTDRAFF.

The V and J genes are TRBV19 and TRBJ1-1; tentatively, D is TRBD1 (6 bases). In germline, CDR1 is LNHDA, CDR2 SQIVND (reference sequence). CDR3 length equals 14 residues. V was cut by 3 bases and J by 3 bases, with 11 bases left in between. DNA for the CDR3: TGTGCCAGTAGTATCAGGGGACTAGACACTGAAGCTTTCTTT. Translated, it gives CASSIRGLDTEAFF.

This chain joins TRBV27 and TRBJ2-5, with TRBD1 identical over 8 bases. V shed 3 bases, J shed 4 bases, and the junction held 7 bases outside the gene matches. Germline CDR1 and CDR2: MNHEY and SMNVEV (reference sequence). There are 15 residues in the CDR3. The CDR3 loop is CASSFGQGVRETQYF. DNA of the CDR3: TGTGCCAGCAGTTTCGGACAGGGTGTTCGAGAGACCCAGTACTTC.

This clone has just one count. DNA of the CDR3: TGTGCCAGCAGCGTACTCCAGAACACCGGGGAGCTGTTTTTT. This sequence encodes CASSVLQNTGELFF. V is TRBV9 and J is TRBJ2-2; D not resolved. Looked up from germline, CDR1 is SGDLS and CDR2 is YYNGEE. This CDR3 spans 14 amino acids. Trimming removed 1 base at V and 1 base at J, with 5 bases between.

CDR3 amino acids: CASSPGDGELFF. CDR3 sequence (DNA): TGTGCCAGCAGCCCTGGGGACGGGGAGCTGTTTTTT. The V gene is TRBV7-9, the J gene TRBJ2-2; D unclear. CDR3 length: 12 amino acids. V was cut by 5 bases and J by 7 bases, with 8 bases left in between. In germline, CDR1 is SEHNR, CDR2 FQNEAQ (reference sequence). Drawing the rest from reference TRBV7-9 and TRBJ2-2, the complete variable domain is DTGVSQNPRHKITKRGQNVTFRCDPISEHNRLYWYRQTLGQGPEFLTYFQNEAQLEKSRLLSDRFSAERPKGSFSTLEIQRTEQGDSAMYLCASSPGDGELFFGEGSRLTVL.